This passage covers 28 T cell receptor beta chains from one sample sequenced in a study of cytomegalovirus exposure and HLA in healthy donors. Profiling relied on immunoSEQ multiplex PCR, and the TCRdb table lists in-frame clones only, not all of them. The sample lists 150,000 or so clones; around 84% were seen once. Sequencing input: PBMCs. The source of these receptors is a human donor in good health.

This chain connects TRBV10-3 to TRBJ1-6, with D maybe TRBD1 (5 bases). Germline V CDR1 and CDR2: ENHRY, SYGVKD. Trimming removed 2 bases from V and 5 bases from J, with 10 bases in between. The CDR3 sequence is 15 residues long. CDR3 in DNA: TGTGCCATCAGTGAGAGGGGCAGAAATAATTCACCCCTCCACTTT. The encoded protein is CAISERGRNNSPLHF.

This sequence joins TRBV7-6 and TRBJ2-3, with D unclear. The CDR3 has 12 amino acids. Germline-derived CDR1 and CDR2 are SGHVS and FNYEAQ. Trimming shortened V by 4 bases and J by 2 bases, and 4 bases separated the two germline ends. This CDR3 reads CASSSYTDTQYF. The DNA of the CDR3 is TGTGCCAGCAGCTCCTACACAGATACGCAGTATTTT.

This chain connects TRBV9 to TRBJ1-1; 10 positions match TRBD1. CDR1 SGDLS and CDR2 YYNGEE come from the germline V gene. The CDR3 length is 14 residues. J lost 7 bases, V lost 7 bases, and 10 bases had no gene match. CDR3 amino acids: CASASPGTGVEAFF. CDR3 in DNA: TGTGCCAGCGCGTCCCCCGGGACAGGGGTTGAAGCTTTCTTT.

The chain combines TRBV29-1 with TRBJ2-5; D might be TRBD2 (5 bases). The germline V and J ends were trimmed by 0 bases and 5 bases, with 10 bases remaining between them. The CDR3 length is 13 residues. CDR1 is SQVTM, CDR2 ANQGSEA, per germline. CDR3 nucleotides: TGCAGCGTTGAAGACTCAGGCGGGGAGACCCAGTACTTC. It encodes CSVEDSGGETQYF.

This clone has only one observation. V and J are TRBV28 and TRBJ2-7, with D possibly matching TRBD2 (6 bases). The germline V gene encodes CDR1 MDHEN and CDR2 SYDVKM. The CDR3 runs to 15 residues. V shed 3 bases and J shed 7 bases, with 19 bases lying between them. The CDR3 sequence: CASSLEGRPFSEQYF. The CDR3 DNA is TGTGCCAGCAGTTTGGAAGGGAGGCCCTTTAGTGAGCAGTACTTC. Complete variable domain (other parts from reference TRBV28 and TRBJ2-7): DVKVTQSSRYLVKRTGEKVFLECVQDMDHENMFWYRQDPGLGLRLIYFSYDVKMKEKGDIPEGYSVSREKKERFSLILESASTNQTSMYLCASSLEGRPFSEQYFGPGTRLTVT.

The chain joins TRBV6-6 to TRBJ2-2; D may be TRBD1 (6 bases). From germline, CDR1 is MNHNY and CDR2 SVGAGI (reference sequence). The V gene lost 2 bases and the J gene lost 5 bases, with 9 bases spanning the gap. The length of the CDR3 is 14 residues. The CDR3 loop reads CASSYVQGTGELFF. The CDR3 DNA sequence: TGTGCCAGCAGTTACGTACAGGGAACCGGGGAGCTGTTTTTT.

This clone was seen a few times. CDR3: CASSSRRGYTF. The CDR3 nucleotides are TGTGCCAGCAGTTCAAGGAGGGGCTACACCTTC. The chain couples TRBV28 to TRBJ1-2; no clear D gene. The length of the CDR3 is 11 residues. Germline-derived CDR1 and CDR2 are MDHEN and SYDVKM. The ends were cut back, 4 bases at V and 8 bases at J, with 8 bases in the middle.

This chain connects TRBV25-1 to TRBJ2-5; weak D call: TRBD2 (6 bases). The germline gives CDR1 MGHDK, CDR2 SYGVNS. This CDR3 has 13 residues. V lost 3 bases and J lost 2, with 7 bases in between. CDR3 sequence reads: CASSEGLQETQYF. Written as DNA, the CDR3 is TGTGCCAGCAGTGAGGGACTTCAAGAGACCCAGTACTTC. The full variable domain, rest sourced from reference TRBV25-1 and TRBJ2-5, is EADIYQTPRYLVIGTGKKITLECSQTMGHDKMYWYQQDPGMELHLIHYSYGVNSTEKGDLSSESTVSRIRTEHFPLTLESARPSHTSQYLCASSEGLQETQYFGPGTRLLVL.

This clone was observed a handful of times. The chain joins TRBV4-3 to TRBJ1-3; D is uncertain. Germline-derived CDR1 and CDR2 are LGHNA and YSLEER. V lost 4 bases to trimming and J lost 0 bases, with 10 bases between them. The CDR3 extends over 15 amino acids. CDR3 DNA: TGCGCCAGCAGCCCCTCCGGGTACTCTGGAAACACCATATATTTT. It encodes CASSPSGYSGNTIYF.

The J gene is TRBJ2-3, the V gene TRBV15; D possibly corresponds to TRBD1 (6 bases). Looked up from germline, CDR1 is LNHNV and CDR2 is YYDKDF (reference sequence). The CDR3 loop spans 15 amino acids. V gave up 1 base and J gave up 0 bases, with 8 bases separating them. CDR3 DNA: TGTGCCACCAGCAGAGGGACAGCTAGCACAGATACGCAGTATTTT. Protein sequence: CATSRGTASTDTQYF.

This clone appeared once. The gene calls are TRBV5-1 and TRBJ1-2; no firm D call. V was cut by 0 bases and J by 4 bases, with 16 bases left in between. The CDR3 spans 16 residues. Per the germline V gene, CDR1 is SGHRS and CDR2 is YFSETQ. The CDR3 loop reads CASSLAGSVGSYGYTF. The DNA of the CDR3 is TGCGCCAGCAGCTTGGCCGGATCGGTCGGGAGCTATGGCTACACCTTC.

V is TRBV27 and J is TRBJ1-2; a possible D gene is TRBD1 (5 bases). This CDR3 contains 14 residues. The V end lost 3 bases, the J end lost 4 bases, and 12 bases lay between the germline ends. Germline CDR1 and CDR2: MNHEY and SMNVEV (reference sequence). CDR3 nucleotide sequence: TGTGCCAGCAGTTTGATTGGGGGGAGCTATGGCTACACCTTC. Translating gives CASSLIGGSYGYTF.

The CDR3 DNA is TGTGCCAACGGAAGGCGGACAGGGGGCGAGGGCGAGCAGTTCTTC. Its protein is CANGRRTGGEGEQFF. The chain combines TRBV2 with TRBJ2-1; 11 bases agree with TRBD1. The CDR3 is 15 amino acids. The germline V gene encodes CDR1 SNHLY and CDR2 FYNNEI. The ends lost 10 bases at V and 10 bases at J; junction bases unmatched: 15.

The chain joins TRBV7-6 to TRBJ2-7, with D hard to call. Germline V gives CDR1 SGHVS, CDR2 FNYEAQ. CDR3 length: 17 amino acids. Trimming cost V 1 base and J 1 base, with 17 bases left between them. For the CDR3, the DNA is TGTGCCAGCAGCTTAGTTTCCGCAGGCTCGGTGTCCTACGAGCAGTACTTC. Translation: CASSLVSAGSVSYEQYF.

V is TRBV11-1 and J is TRBJ2-7; D might be TRBD1 (6 bases). This CDR3 has 15 amino acids. V was pared by 4 bases and J by 2 bases, with 15 bases between. Germline V lookup: CDR1 SGHAT, CDR2 FQDESV (reference sequence). CDR3 region: CASSSWDTDTYEQYF. As DNA, the CDR3 is TGTGCCAGCAGCTCCTGGGACACGGACACCTACGAGCAGTACTTC.

The chain carries TRBV5-6 and TRBJ2-2, with TRBD1 matching 8 bases. The CDR3 extends over 16 amino acids. Per germline, CDR1 SGHDT and CDR2 YYEEEE. Trimming at V came to 4 bases and at J to 4 bases, leaving 9 bases not matched to a gene. The chain's CDR3 is CASSRAGTGTTGELFF. In nucleotides, the CDR3 is TGTGCCAGCAGCCGGGCCGGGACAGGAACCACCGGGGAGCTGTTTTTT.

The chain recombines TRBV7-2 with TRBJ1-2; TRBD1 is a possible D gene (6 bases). V was clipped by 4 bases and J by 5 bases, with 11 bases between them. Germline V lookup: CDR1 SGHTA, CDR2 FQGNSA. This CDR3 is built from 13 residues. The CDR3 nucleotides read TGTGCCAGCAGCTCCGACAGGAGTTATGGCTACACCTTC. Translating it yields CASSSDRSYGYTF.

In regard to this clone: The same CDR3 also results from other DNA sequences found in this sample. The chain joins TRBV5-1 to TRBJ1-1; D possibly corresponds to TRBD1 (5 bases). Trimming stripped 0 bases from V and 1 base from J, with 10 bases between. CDR3 length: 15 amino acids. Germline V gene sequence: CDR1 SGHRS, CDR2 YFSETQ. The CDR3 here is CASSLVAGGNTEAFF. CDR3 sequence (DNA): TGCGCCAGCAGCTTGGTGGCGGGGGGGAACACTGAAGCTTTCTTT.

This sequence joins TRBV15 and TRBJ1-6, with 7 bases that match TRBD1. In germline, CDR1 is LNHNV, CDR2 YYDKDF (reference sequence). V gave up 0 bases and J gave up 8 bases; unmatched junction bases: 7. The CDR3 is made up of 16 amino acids. CDR3 amino acids: CATSRDSDRHYSPLHF. CDR3 DNA sequence: TGTGCCACCAGCAGAGATTCGGACAGGCACTATTCACCCCTCCACTTT.

This chain uses TRBV18 with TRBJ1-5, with TRBD1 as a possible D gene (5 bases). The CDR3 covers 16 residues. The germline V and J ends were trimmed by 4 bases and 5 bases, with 18 bases remaining between them. The V gene's germline CDR1 is KGHSH and CDR2 LQKENI. In DNA form, the CDR3 reads TGTGCCAGCTCACTCAACTTGGGGGGGAATGATCAGCCCCAGCATTTT. It specifies CASSLNLGGNDQPQHF.

V and J are TRBV5-1 and TRBJ2-5, with D unclear. Germline V gene lookup returns CDR1 SGHRS and CDR2 YFSETQ. The V end lost 0 bases, the J end lost 5 bases, and 11 bases lay between the germline ends. The CDR3 totals 14 residues. CDR3 in amino acids: CASSLDNRRETQYF. CDR3 DNA: TGCGCCAGCAGCTTGGATAATCGGCGGGAGACCCAGTACTTC.

This chain uses TRBV5-4 with TRBJ1-1, with D tentatively TRBD1 (6 bases). Germline values: CDR1 SGHNT, CDR2 YYREEE (reference sequence). Trimming shortened V by 3 bases and J by 5 bases, and 11 bases separated the two germline ends. CDR3 length: 13 amino acids. The CDR3 here is CASSSYRATEAFF. In DNA form, the CDR3 reads TGTGCCAGCAGCTCATACAGGGCGACTGAAGCTTTCTTT.

V gene TRBV5-1 combines with J gene TRBJ2-3; D perhaps matches TRBD1 (5 bases). The CDR3 sequence is 14 residues long. Germline CDR1 and CDR2: SGHRS and YFSETQ. V shed 0 bases and J shed 6 bases, with 11 bases lying between them. The CDR3 nucleotides are TGCGCCAGCAGCTTGGAACAGGTTTCCGATACGCAGTATTTT. Amino acids: CASSLEQVSDTQYF.

The chain joins TRBV6-6 to TRBJ1-2; 9 nucleotides agree with TRBD1. The V gene's germline CDR1 is MNHNY and CDR2 SVGAGI (reference sequence). The V segment lost 5 bases and the J segment 8 bases; nucleotides outside the gene matches: 12. The CDR3 extends over 15 amino acids. CDR3 coding DNA: TGTGCCAGCAGTCCCCAGCCGGGACAGGGACGAGGCTACACCTTC. Its translation: CASSPQPGQGRGYTF.

The chain uses TRBV6-6 and TRBJ2-1, with TRBD2 matching over 12 bases. There are 14 residues in the CDR3. CDR1 MNHNY and CDR2 SVGAGI come from the germline V gene (reference sequence). V was clipped by 4 bases and J by 7 bases; unmatched bases: 2. The CDR3 loop is CASSSSGGVNEQFF. Written as DNA, the CDR3 is TGTGCCAGCAGTTCTAGCGGGGGGGTAAATGAGCAGTTCTTC.

This clone showed up just once. The chain links TRBV18 to TRBJ2-4, with TRBD1 as a possible D gene (5 bases). This CDR3 has 18 residues. The germline V and J ends were trimmed by 1 base and 2 bases, with 18 bases remaining between them. From germline, CDR1 is KGHSH and CDR2 LQKENI. In DNA form, the CDR3 reads TGTGCCAGCTCACCACTGGTCAGGGAACATGCTCCCAAAAACATTCAGTACTTC. Protein: CASSPLVREHAPKNIQYF.

This clone was seen just once. The chain employs TRBV28 and TRBJ1-1, with 7 bases aligning to TRBD1. Looked up from germline, CDR1 is MDHEN and CDR2 is SYDVKM. The CDR3 is 15 residues long. Germline trimming cut 6 bases from V and 4 bases from J; bases unmatched to any gene: 11. CDR3 nucleotide sequence: TGTGCCAGCAGAAACCGACAGGGCTTGGGCACTGAAGCTTTCTTT. This gives the protein CASRNRQGLGTEAFF.

In this sample, this clone turned up once. The CDR3 here is CASGFRDRGRYYGYTF. The CDR3 nucleotides are TGTGCTAGTGGTTTCCGGGACAGGGGGCGATACTATGGCTACACCTTC. The chain carries TRBV12-5 and TRBJ1-2, with 12 bases matching TRBD1. The germline V gene has CDR1 LGHNT and CDR2 FRNRAP. The CDR3 length is 16 residues. Germline trimming cut 3 bases from V and 3 bases from J; bases unmatched to any gene: 5. Full variable domain (rest looked up from reference TRBV12-5 and TRBJ1-2): DARVTQTPRHKVTEMGQEVTMRCQPILGHNTVFWYRQTMMQGLELLAYFRNRAPLDDSGMPKDRFSAEMPDATLATLKIQPSEPRDSAVYFCASGFRDRGRYYGYTFGSGTRLTVV.